What follows are 16 T cell receptor beta chains derived from one specimen sequenced in a study of shared clonotypes between healthy human individuals. Clones were sequenced by immunoSEQ multiplex PCR, and TCRdb holds only the in-frame ones, with some missing. The repertoire holds fewer than 1.8 million clones, with 98% as singletons. Sequencing was carried out using naive CD4+ T cells sorted from blood. As for subset: CD45RA+ positively selected. These receptors came from a young man in good health.

The chain joins TRBV30 to TRBJ2-5; 12 bases are shared with TRBD2. The CDR3 spans 16 residues. The V gene's germline CDR1 is GTSNPN and CDR2 SVGIG (reference sequence). Germline trimming cut 4 bases from V and 5 bases from J; bases unmatched to any gene: 11. CDR3 protein: CAWTGLTSGSGETQYF. CDR3 DNA: TGTGCCTGGACGGGCCTGACTAGCGGGAGTGGGGAGACCCAGTACTTC.

The V and J genes are TRBV5-6 and TRBJ1-1; D remains unclear. Germline V CDR1 and CDR2: SGHDT, YYEEEE. This CDR3 spans 14 amino acids. Trimming cost V 1 base and J 5 bases, with 12 bases left between them. The CDR3 bases are TGTGCCAGCAGCTTGTATTTACAAGGTACTGAAGCTTTCTTT. This gives the protein CASSLYLQGTEAFF.

This clone was seen just once. J is TRBJ1-4 and V is TRBV9, with D possibly matching TRBD1 (5 bases). This CDR3 is built from 15 residues. Germline V lookup: CDR1 SGDLS, CDR2 YYNGEE. The V and J ends lost 0 bases and 4 bases respectively, with 10 bases between them. In DNA form, the CDR3 reads TGTGCCAGCAGCGTAGCTGGGACTTATAATGAAAAACTGTTTTTT. This codes for CASSVAGTYNEKLFF.

This chain connects TRBV6-1 to TRBJ2-1, with TRBD2 identical over 11 bases. The germline V gene has CDR1 MNHNS and CDR2 SASEGT. This CDR3 region has 15 residues. V shed 9 bases, J shed 2 bases, and the junction held 6 bases outside the gene matches. CDR3 residues: CASNELAGAYNEQFF. The CDR3 DNA sequence: TGTGCCAGTAATGAACTAGCGGGAGCCTACAATGAGCAGTTCTTC.

This clone occurred once. The rearrangement joins TRBV7-9 to TRBJ2-5, with D perhaps matching TRBD1 (6 bases). The CDR3 is 16 residues long. Germline V gene sequence: CDR1 SEHNR, CDR2 FQNEAQ (reference sequence). The V end was cut by 5 bases, the J end by 5 bases, with 21 bases between. CDR3 loop: CASSARGSGVVETQYF. CDR3 nucleotide sequence: TGTGCCAGCAGCGCCAGAGGTTCAGGGGTGGTGGAGACCCAGTACTTC.

The V call is TRBV28, the J call TRBJ2-1; 11 nucleotides agree with TRBD2. Germline V gene data show CDR1 as MDHEN and CDR2 as SYDVKM. The CDR3 extends over 17 amino acids. J was trimmed by 3 bases and V by 11 bases; bases with no gene match: 15. The CDR3 loop reads CAVPRGPLAGGYNEQFF. CDR3 nucleotide sequence: TGTGCCGTCCCCCGGGGCCCCCTAGCGGGAGGCTACAATGAGCAGTTCTTC.

The chain is built from TRBV5-4 and TRBJ1-1; D is undetermined. Deletions cut 4 bases from V and 1 base from J, with 17 bases between. This CDR3 has 16 residues. CDR1 is SGHNT and CDR2 is YYREEE in the germline V gene (reference sequence). Written as DNA, the CDR3 is TGTGCCAGCAGCGCCGTTTTCGTCCGAAAGAACACTGAAGCTTTCTTT. This encodes CASSAVFVRKNTEAFF.

The chain joins TRBV5-1 to TRBJ1-3; D remains ambiguous. CDR3 length: 15 amino acids. V lost 1 base to trimming and J lost 8 bases, with 16 bases between them. Germline CDR1 and CDR2: SGHRS and YFSETQ. The CDR3 is CASSLWVPTEDTIYF. The DNA of the CDR3 is TGCGCCAGCAGCTTGTGGGTCCCGACGGAAGACACCATATATTTT.

This chain connects TRBV15 to TRBJ1-2, with D perhaps matching TRBD1 (6 bases). From germline, CDR1 is LNHNV and CDR2 YYDKDF (reference sequence). The CDR3 sequence is 16 residues long. The germline V and J ends were trimmed by 5 bases and 1 base, with 17 bases remaining between them. CDR3 residues: CATSGGTTGHNYGYTF. In DNA, the CDR3 is TGTGCCACCAGCGGCGGGACAACGGGTCATAACTATGGCTACACCTTC.

In regard to this clone: Other nucleotide sequences in the sample specify the same CDR3. The gene calls are TRBV11-3 and TRBJ2-7; D is unclear. The CDR3 has 13 residues. CDR1 is SGHNT and CDR2 is YENEEA in the germline V gene. Trimming left V 1 base short and J 3 bases short, with 7 bases between. This CDR3 is CASSLGADYEQYF. Here the CDR3 DNA reads TGTGCCAGCAGCTTAGGGGCCGACTACGAGCAGTACTTC. Based on the CDR3 plus reference TRBV11-3 and TRBJ2-7, the full variable domain is EAGVVQSPRYKIIEKKQPVAFWCNPISGHNTLYWYLQNLGQGPELLIRYENEEAVDDSQLPKDRFSAERLKGVDSTLKIQPAELGDSAVYLCASSLGADYEQYFGPGTRLTVT.

The chain couples TRBV25-1 to TRBJ1-5, with D unresolved. Trimming shortened V by 4 bases and J by 0 bases, and 7 bases separated the two germline ends. This CDR3 has 14 amino acids. Germline V gene data show CDR1 as MGHDK and CDR2 as SYGVNS. As DNA, the CDR3 is TGTGCCAGCAGTGTCGGGGTTAGCAATCAGCCCCAGCATTTT. Translated: CASSVGVSNQPQHF.

V is TRBV5-4 and J is TRBJ2-7; D unresolved. This CDR3 has 13 residues. Trimming pared 3 bases from V and 3 bases from J, leaving 10 bases between. CDR1 and CDR2 (germline): SGHNT, YYREEE (reference sequence). In DNA form, the CDR3 reads TGTGCCAGCAGCTGGACGGTGGACTACGAGCAGTACTTC. As protein: CASSWTVDYEQYF.

This chain joins TRBV12-5 and TRBJ2-1; 8 positions agree with TRBD1. Trimming took 3 bases from V and 5 from J; bases not matched to a gene: 6. The CDR3 is made up of 15 amino acids. Germline CDR1 is LGHNT and CDR2 is FRNRAP. This CDR3 reads CASGLDRGANNEQFF. The CDR3, as DNA: TGTGCTAGTGGTTTAGACAGGGGCGCTAACAATGAGCAGTTCTTC.

The chain combines TRBV21-1 with TRBJ1-3. TRBV21-1 is described as a pseudogene. This CDR3 is built from 14 residues. CDR3 protein: CASSKQGPRNTIYF. In nucleotides, the CDR3 is TGTGCCAGCAGCAAACAAGGGCCTAGAAACACCATATATTTT.

CDR3 in amino acids: CASSLALRNTQYF. CDR3 DNA: TGCGCCAGCAGCTTGGCCTTACGAAATACGCAGTATTTT. The chain joins TRBV5-1 to TRBJ2-3; unclear D gene. Germline V lookup: CDR1 SGHRS, CDR2 YFSETQ. This CDR3 comprises 13 residues. V was pared by 0 bases and J by 7 bases, with 9 bases between.

The genes are TRBV5-1 and TRBJ2-2; TRBD2 is a possible D gene (6 bases). Trimming removed 7 bases from V and 8 bases from J, with 9 bases in between. CDR3 length: 11 residues. Germline values: CDR1 SGHRS, CDR2 YFSETQ. CDR3 residues: CASGLAGELFF. As DNA, the CDR3 is TGCGCCAGCGGCCTAGCGGGGGAGCTGTTTTTT.